The rows below give T cell receptor beta chains drawn from one sample of a study of early T cells in non-severe SARS-CoV-2 infection. TCRdb reanalysed the 5' RACE reads using MiXCR and keeps one entry per CDR3 protein. The profile shows roughly 80,000 distinct CDR3 sequences, around 15% of them singletons. The specimen sequenced was whole blood. These receptors originate from an adult who was a healthcare worker with PCR-confirmed SARS-CoV-2 infection or an uninfected control (not recorded which). CDR3s include the opening cysteine and the closing phenylalanine or tryptophan. D genes are given only for firm matches. Rows may omit the clone size; those that give it use once, few, many or a size class.

D	size	J	V	CDR3	DNA
TRBD2	few	TRBJ2-3	TRBV20-1	CSARDVRGKAQYF	TGCAGTGCTAGAGATGTGCGGGGGAAGGCGCAGTATTTT
.	many	TRBJ2-5	TRBV6-1	CASSQSPGTVETQYF	TGTGCCAGCAGCCAAAGCCCAGGGACGGTAGAGACCCAGTACTTC
.	once	TRBJ2-7	TRBV9	CASSVAASAYEQYF	TGTGCCAGCAGCGTAGCGGCTTCGGCCTACGAGCAGTACTTC
.	few	TRBJ2-7	TRBV7-9	CASSLVVYEQYF	TGTGCCAGCAGCTTAGTTGTGTACGAGCAGTACTTC
TRBD1	.	TRBJ1-2	TRBV28	CASSLVTGNYGYTF	TGTGCCAGCAGTTTAGTGACAGGGAACTATGGCTACACCTTC
.	.	TRBJ1-2	TRBV20-1	CSAEDRTDYGYTF	TGCAGTGCTGAAGACAGGACGGACTATGGCTACACCTTC
.	many	TRBJ1-1	TRBV6-6	CASSYRQGYTEAFF	TGTGCCAGCAGTTACCGTCAGGGTTACACTGAAGCTTTCTTT
TRBD1	few	TRBJ1-6	TRBV6-2/TRBV6-3	CASSYPGTGNSPLHF	TGTGCCAGCAGTTATCCCGGGACAGGGAATTCACCCCTCCACTTT
TRBD2	many	TRBJ2-5	TRBV10-2	CASGLAGDPETQYF	TGCGCCAGCGGACTAGCGGGGGATCCTGAGACCCAGTACTTC
.	.	TRBJ2-3	TRBV11-2	CASSSPLQGTDTQYF	TGTGCCAGCAGCTCCCCACTACAGGGCACAGATACGCAGTATTTT
.	many	TRBJ1-3	TRBV12-3/TRBV12-4	CASSLGGSGNTIYF	TGTGCCAGCAGTTTGGGGGGCTCTGGAAACACCATATATTTT
.	many	TRBJ2-3	TRBV14	CASSQDQTGFRRDTQYF	TGTGCCAGCAGCCAAGACCAGACGGGATTTAGGAGAGATACGCAGTATTTT
.	few	TRBJ1-1	TRBV20-1	CSARWRERVNTEAFF	TGCAGTGCTAGATGGAGAGAGCGCGTGAACACTGAAGCTTTCTTT
TRBD1	.	TRBJ1-6	TRBV3-1	CASTDRVFNSPLHF	TGTGCCAGCACCGACAGGGTTTTCAATTCACCCCTCCACTTT
TRBD2	few	TRBJ2-7	TRBV3-1	CASSQDTAGGEQYF	TGTGCCAGCAGCCAAGATACAGCGGGAGGCGAGCAGTACTTC
.	.	TRBJ2-6	TRBV7-3	CASSLMAGFSSGTNVLTF	TGTGCCAGCAGCCTTATGGCAGGTTTTAGCTCTGGGACCAACGTCCTGACTTTC
.	many	TRBJ1-1	TRBV20-1	CSARAPPGVNTEAFF	TGCAGTGCTAGAGCCCCACCGGGAGTGAACACTGAAGCTTTCTTT
.	few	TRBJ2-1	TRBV19	CASSMGGPPYNEQFF	TGTGCCAGTAGTATGGGCGGACCTCCCTACAATGAGCAGTTCTTC
.	few	TRBJ2-7	TRBV7-9	CASTPGDNEQYF	TGTGCCAGCACCCCGGGGGACAACGAGCAGTACTTC
.	few	TRBJ1-1	TRBV4-1	CASSQAEQGGNTEAFF	TGCGCCAGCAGCCAAGCGGAGCAAGGCGGGAACACTGAAGCTTTCTTT
TRBD1	.	TRBJ2-1	TRBV7-2	CATNRDRASNEQFF	TGTGCCACCAACCGGGACAGGGCCAGCAATGAGCAGTTCTTC
TRBD2	.	TRBJ2-7	TRBV6-5	CASSPAAGAFEQYF	TGTGCCAGCAGCCCCGCAGCGGGAGCATTCGAGCAGTACTTC
.	.	TRBJ2-1	TRBV12-3/TRBV12-4	CASSPGLIGGNEQFF	TGTGCCAGCAGTCCGGGCCTCATCGGGGGCAATGAGCAGTTCTTC
TRBD1	many	TRBJ2-7	TRBV7-8	CASSLRDRAHEQYF	TGTGCCAGCAGCTTAAGGGACAGGGCCCACGAGCAGTACTTC
.	.	TRBJ1-5	TRBV12-3/TRBV12-4	CASSFENQPQHF	TGTGCCAGCAGCTTCGAGAATCAGCCCCAGCATTTT
.	once	TRBJ1-1	TRBV13	CASSITTEAFF	TGTGCCAGCAGCATAACCACTGAAGCTTTCTTT
TRBD2	once	TRBJ2-7	TRBV9	CASSASGHAYEQYF	TGTGCCAGCAGCGCTAGCGGGCATGCCTACGAGCAGTACTTC
TRBD1	few	TRBJ2-1	TRBV5-1	CASSRTGLSSYNEQFF	TGCGCCAGCAGCAGGACAGGGCTATCGTCCTACAATGAGCAGTTCTTC
.	.	TRBJ1-6	TRBV14	CASSQGSYNSPLHF	TGTGCCAGCAGCCAAGGATCCTATAATTCACCCCTCCACTTT
TRBD2	few	TRBJ2-3	TRBV10-3	CAISVAGGHGDTQYF	TGTGCCATCAGTGTCGCGGGGGGGCATGGAGATACGCAGTATTTT
TRBD2	.	TRBJ2-3	TRBV7-3	CASSSSGGSTDTQYF	TGTGCCAGCAGCTCTAGCGGGGGTAGCACAGATACGCAGTATTTT
TRBD1	.	TRBJ1-5	TRBV7-2	CASSSGQGRSNQPQHF	TGTGCCAGCAGCTCCGGACAGGGTCGGAGCAATCAGCCCCAGCATTTT
.	many	TRBJ2-1	TRBV10-3	CAISEALYYNEQFF	TGTGCCATCAGTGAGGCACTATACTACAATGAGCAGTTCTTC
TRBD1	few	TRBJ2-3	TRBV10-3	CAISDLTGGRTDTQYF	TGTGCCATCAGTGACCTGACAGGGGGCCGTACAGATACGCAGTATTTT
.	.	TRBJ1-6	TRBV20-1	CSAREVGAPYNSPLHF	TGCAGTGCTAGAGAGGTGGGAGCGCCCTATAATTCACCCCTCCACTTT
TRBD1	.	TRBJ2-3	TRBV23-1	CASRMTGEADTQYF	TGCGCCAGCAGGATGACAGGGGAGGCAGATACGCAGTATTTT
TRBD1	many	TRBJ2-5	TRBV2	CASSGDSHLYQETQYF	TGTGCCAGCAGTGGGGACAGCCACTTGTACCAAGAGACCCAGTACTTC
TRBD2	.	TRBJ2-2	TRBV7-6	CASSLALSGGAHGELFF	TGTGCCAGCAGCTTAGCGCTCAGCGGGGGGGCTCACGGGGAGCTGTTTTTT
.	.	TRBJ2-2	TRBV24-1	CATSEVAGNTGELFF	TGTGCCACCAGTGAAGTTGCGGGGAACACCGGGGAGCTGTTTTTT
TRBD2	few	TRBJ2-7	TRBV15	CATSRGGSHEQYF	TGTGCCACCAGCAGAGGCGGGAGCCACGAGCAGTACTTC
.	few	TRBJ2-7	TRBV7-2	CASSSVAGPSYEQYF	TGTGCCAGCAGCTCCGTGGCAGGGCCTTCCTATGAGCAGTACTTC
.	few	TRBJ2-3	TRBV6-2/TRBV6-3	CASSPGGSPTQYF	TGTGCCAGCAGCCCCGGCGGTAGCCCTACGCAGTATTTT
.	many	TRBJ1-5	TRBV5-1	CASTRPMEERGPQHF	TGCGCCAGCACCAGGCCGATGGAGGAACGGGGGCCCCAGCATTTT
TRBD1	.	TRBJ1-1	TRBV7-6	CASSLGSGTGRTEAFF	TGTGCCAGCAGCTTAGGGTCGGGGACAGGGCGGACTGAAGCTTTCTTT
TRBD1	many	TRBJ2-7	TRBV6-5	CASSYRDSSYEQYF	TGTGCCAGCAGTTACCGGGACAGCTCCTACGAGCAGTACTTC
.	.	TRBJ1-2	TRBV7-2	CASSLAHNPVTYGYTF	TGTGCCAGCAGCTTAGCGCATAACCCGGTGACCTATGGCTACACCTTC
TRBD1	.	TRBJ2-4	TRBV28	CASSSTPTGWVNIQYF	TGTGCCAGCAGTTCCACGCCGACAGGGTGGGTAAACATTCAGTACTTC
TRBD1	.	TRBJ2-1	TRBV9	CASSAMQGAGNEQFF	TGTGCCAGCAGCGCTATGCAGGGGGCAGGCAATGAGCAGTTCTTC
.	many	TRBJ2-7	TRBV7-6	CASSFGSGPIYEQYF	TGTGCCAGCAGCTTTGGGTCCGGGCCGATCTACGAGCAGTACTTC
.	many	TRBJ2-3	TRBV21-1	CASKAGGATDTQYF	TGTGCCAGCAAAGCGGGAGGTGCCACAGATACGCAGTATTTT
.	.	TRBJ1-1	TRBV6-2/TRBV6-3	CASSYAVEAFF	TGTGCCAGCAGTTATGCAGTTGAAGCTTTCTTT
.	.	TRBJ1-5	TRBV7-6	CASNAADRGPQHF	TGTGCCAGCAACGCGGCTGATAGGGGCCCCCAGCATTTT